This is a list of T cell receptor beta chains from one sample in a study of vaccination effects on CD4 cells after COVID-19. Libraries were prepared by immunoSEQ multiplex PCR; TCRdb keeps only in-frame clonotypes and omits some of them. The profile shows tens of thousands of clones, around 74% of them singletons. Their recognized antigens are unknown. The sample in question was CD4+ T cells from PBMCs cultured with HCoV-229E spike peptides, obtained before COVID-19 vaccination. Receptor source: a human donor who received a COVID-19 vaccine. CDR3s include the opening cysteine and the closing phenylalanine or tryptophan. Size is omitted from some rows. Given values are once, few, many or a class for expanded clones.

clone_size	v_call	j_call	cdr3_aa
few	TRBV12-3/TRBV12-4	TRBJ1-1	CASSENTEAFF
few	TRBV9	TRBJ1-5	CASSVAFRGLGQPQHF
.	TRBV5-1	TRBJ2-2	CASSSFSDPNTGELFF
few	TRBV11-2	TRBJ1-1	CASSPTGRLTEAFF
.	TRBV24-1	TRBJ1-5	CATSEAGTGFNQPQHF
.	TRBV30	TRBJ1-1	CAWSVAGIKAEAFF
few	TRBV6-2/TRBV6-3	TRBJ2-3	CASSYSVLGSRTDTQYF
.	TRBV5-1	TRBJ1-1	CATRLGPNTEAFF
.	TRBV19	TRBJ1-3	CASSPQTVLISGNTIYF
few	TRBV5-1	TRBJ1-6	CASSLAITGRKDNSPLHF
few	TRBV5-1	TRBJ2-1	CASSGGPTGGPYNEQFF
.	TRBV12-3/TRBV12-4	TRBJ1-2	CASSFWGRGYTF
.	TRBV19	TRBJ2-1	CASKKRGSNEQFF
few	TRBV10-1	TRBJ2-3	CASSGTSGGIDTQYF
.	TRBV24-1	TRBJ2-3	CATSDFRRDRLPWGTDTQYF
.	TRBV2	TRBJ2-3	CATQREAGYTDTQYF
.	TRBV7-3	TRBJ2-3	CASSLGTSGPTDTQYF
.	TRBV29-1	TRBJ1-3	CSVETGTGLGNTIYF
few	TRBV19	TRBJ1-2	CASSIDETYGYTF
.	TRBV24-1	TRBJ1-3	CATSDPSVSGNTIYF
.	TRBV7-9	TRBJ2-3	CASSLSGVVDTQYF
.	TRBV19	TRBJ1-1	CASSNRASVLPNTEAFF
.	TRBV6-6	TRBJ2-5	CASSRTAGGYQETQYF
.	TRBV29-1	TRBJ2-3	CSVPGLRTDTQYF
.	TRBV3-1/TRBV3-2	TRBJ1-1	CASSQPATDTEAFF
.	TRBV7-2	TRBJ1-5	CASSLGAGDQPQHF
.	TRBV4-1	TRBJ1-1	CASSPFRGGSNTEAFF
.	TRBV3-1/TRBV3-2	TRBJ2-5	CASSQVGRAYQETQYF
.	TRBV10-3	TRBJ1-1	CAITRELGTGGTEAFF
.	TRBV5-1	TRBJ1-1	CASRRRQGTTMNTEAFF
.	TRBV7-9	TRBJ1-6	CASSSSGFDSPLHF
.	TRBV6-5	TRBJ2-3	CASLSTVSLYTQYF
.	TRBV21-1	TRBJ2-5	CASSTPMVPGGETQYF
.	TRBV18	TRBJ1-6	CASSPIPTYNSPLHF
few	TRBV2	TRBJ2-2	CGTGTYNTGELFF
once	TRBV18	TRBJ2-1	CASSPGTAYNEQFF
.	TRBV7-3	TRBJ1-1	CASSLTPGNTEAFF
once	TRBV5-1	TRBJ1-1	CASSLEPNTEAFF
.	TRBV25-1	TRBJ1-2	CASSAGLLYGYTF
.	TRBV7-2	TRBJ1-5	CASSLRTGGLQPQHF
.	TRBV28	TRBJ2-5	CASSPTGTGGSRETQYF
.	TRBV20-1	TRBJ2-4	CSAVAKNIQYF
.	TRBV10-3	TRBJ1-1	CAISEQSGGSNTEAFF
.	TRBV6-5	TRBJ1-4	CASSYLGGGNEKLFF
medium-sized	TRBV7-2	TRBJ2-3	CASSPYLNTDTQYF
.	TRBV30	TRBJ1-2	CAWGQGYGYTF
.	TRBV19	TRBJ1-1	CASSSGTVGEAFF